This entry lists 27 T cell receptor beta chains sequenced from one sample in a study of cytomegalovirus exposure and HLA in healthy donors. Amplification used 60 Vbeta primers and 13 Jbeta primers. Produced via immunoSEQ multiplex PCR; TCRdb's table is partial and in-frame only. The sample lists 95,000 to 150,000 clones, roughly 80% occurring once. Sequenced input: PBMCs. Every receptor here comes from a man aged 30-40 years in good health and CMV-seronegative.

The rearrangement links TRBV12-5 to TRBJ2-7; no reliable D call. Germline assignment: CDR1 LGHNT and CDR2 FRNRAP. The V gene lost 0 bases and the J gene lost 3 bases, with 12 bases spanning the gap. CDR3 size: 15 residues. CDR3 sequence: CASGLVRDPGYEQYF. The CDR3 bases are TGTGCTAGTGGTTTGGTACGCGACCCAGGCTACGAGCAGTACTTC.

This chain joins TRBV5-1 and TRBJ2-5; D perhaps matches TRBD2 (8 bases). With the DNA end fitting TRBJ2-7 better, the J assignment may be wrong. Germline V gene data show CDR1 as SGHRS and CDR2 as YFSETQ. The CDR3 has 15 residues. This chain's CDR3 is CASSPGGGAGSEQYF. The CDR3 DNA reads TGCGCCAGCAGCCCGGGAGGGGGCGCGGGCTCCGAGCAGTACTTC.

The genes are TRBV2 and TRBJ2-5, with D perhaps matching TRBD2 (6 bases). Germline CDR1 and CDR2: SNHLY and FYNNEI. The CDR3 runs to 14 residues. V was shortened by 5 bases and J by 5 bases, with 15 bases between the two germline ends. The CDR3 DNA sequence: TGTGCCAGCAGTACCCCGGGACTTAGGGAGACCCAGTACTTC. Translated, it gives CASSTPGLRETQYF. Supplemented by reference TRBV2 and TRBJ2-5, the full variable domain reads EPEVTQTPSHQVTQMGQEVILRCVPISNHLYFYWYRQILGQKVEFLVSFYNNEISEKSEIFDDQFSVERPDGSNFTLKIRSTKLEDSAMYFCASSTPGLRETQYFGPGTRLLVL.

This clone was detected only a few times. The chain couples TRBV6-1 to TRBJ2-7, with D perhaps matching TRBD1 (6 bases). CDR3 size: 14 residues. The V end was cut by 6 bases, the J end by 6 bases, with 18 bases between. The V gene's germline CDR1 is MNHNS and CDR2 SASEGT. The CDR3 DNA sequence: TGTGCCAGCAGGGGAGACAGGCCTTGGGTCGAGCAGTACTTC. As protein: CASRGDRPWVEQYF.

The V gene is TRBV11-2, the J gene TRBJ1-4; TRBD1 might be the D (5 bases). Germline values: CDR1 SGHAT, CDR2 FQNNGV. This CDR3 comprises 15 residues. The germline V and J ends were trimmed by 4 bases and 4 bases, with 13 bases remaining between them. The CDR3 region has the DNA TGTGCCAGCAGCTCCCACCCGGGGGGTAATGAAAAACTGTTTTTT. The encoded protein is CASSSHPGGNEKLFF. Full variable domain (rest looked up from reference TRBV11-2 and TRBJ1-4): EAGVAQSPRYKIIEKRQSVAFWCNPISGHATLYWYQQILGQGPKLLIQFQNNGVVDDSQLPKDRFSAERLKGVDSTLKIQPAKLEDSAVYLCASSSHPGGNEKLFFGSGTQLSVL.

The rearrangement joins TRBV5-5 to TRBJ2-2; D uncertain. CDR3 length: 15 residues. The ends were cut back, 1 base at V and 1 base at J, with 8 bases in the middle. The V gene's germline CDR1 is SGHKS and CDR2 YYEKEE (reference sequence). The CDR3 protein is CASSLTHLNTGELFF. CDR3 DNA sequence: TGTGCCAGCAGCTTGACCCACTTGAACACCGGGGAGCTGTTTTTT.

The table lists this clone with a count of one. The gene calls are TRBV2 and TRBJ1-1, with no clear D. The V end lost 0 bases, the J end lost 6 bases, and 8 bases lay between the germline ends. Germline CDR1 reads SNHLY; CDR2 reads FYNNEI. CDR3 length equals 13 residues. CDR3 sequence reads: CASSEARRAEAFF. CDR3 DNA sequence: TGTGCCAGCAGTGAAGCGCGGAGGGCTGAAGCTTTCTTT. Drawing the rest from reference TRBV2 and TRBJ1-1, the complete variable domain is EPEVTQTPSHQVTQMGQEVILRCVPISNHLYFYWYRQILGQKVEFLVSFYNNEISEKSEIFDDQFSVERPDGSNFTLKIRSTKLEDSAMYFCASSEARRAEAFFGQGTRLTVV.

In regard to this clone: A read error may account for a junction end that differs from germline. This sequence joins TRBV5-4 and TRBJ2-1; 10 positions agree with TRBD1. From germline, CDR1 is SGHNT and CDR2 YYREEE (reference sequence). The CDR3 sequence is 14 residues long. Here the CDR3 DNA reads TGTGCCAGCAGCTTCGACAGGGGGCTACAATTCGGGGTCTTC. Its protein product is CASSFDRGLQFGVF.

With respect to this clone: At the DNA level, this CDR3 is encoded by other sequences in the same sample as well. The CDR3 sequence: CASSQEYRTGGETQYF. The CDR3 nucleotides read TGTGCCAGCAGCCAAGAATACAGGACAGGGGGAGAGACCCAGTACTTC. This chain joins TRBV4-2 and TRBJ2-5; 10 bases fit TRBD1. This CDR3 has 16 residues. Per the germline V gene, CDR1 is LGHNA and CDR2 is YNFKEQ. Trimming cost V 0 bases and J 4 bases; bases outside gene matches: 5.

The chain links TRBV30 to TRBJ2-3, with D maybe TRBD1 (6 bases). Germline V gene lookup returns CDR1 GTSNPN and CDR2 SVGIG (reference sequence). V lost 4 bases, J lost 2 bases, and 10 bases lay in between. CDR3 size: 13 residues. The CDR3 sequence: CAWTGAYTDTQYF. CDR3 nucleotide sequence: TGTGCCTGGACAGGGGCATACACAGATACGCAGTATTTT.

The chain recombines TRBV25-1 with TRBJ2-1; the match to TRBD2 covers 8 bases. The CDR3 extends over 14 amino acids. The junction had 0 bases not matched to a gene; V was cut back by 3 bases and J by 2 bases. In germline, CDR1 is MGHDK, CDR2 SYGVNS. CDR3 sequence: CASSDGGAYNEQFF. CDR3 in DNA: TGTGCCAGCAGTGACGGGGGGGCCTACAATGAGCAGTTCTTC. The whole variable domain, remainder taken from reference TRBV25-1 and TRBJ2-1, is EADIYQTPRYLVIGTGKKITLECSQTMGHDKMYWYQQDPGMELHLIHYSYGVNSTEKGDLSSESTVSRIRTEHFPLTLESARPSHTSQYLCASSDGGAYNEQFFGPGTRLTVL.

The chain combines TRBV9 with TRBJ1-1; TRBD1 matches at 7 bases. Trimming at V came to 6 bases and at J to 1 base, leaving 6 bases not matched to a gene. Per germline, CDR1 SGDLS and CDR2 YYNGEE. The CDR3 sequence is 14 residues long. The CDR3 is CASTLRDRNTEAFF. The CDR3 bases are TGTGCCAGCACCCTAAGGGACAGGAACACTGAAGCTTTCTTT.

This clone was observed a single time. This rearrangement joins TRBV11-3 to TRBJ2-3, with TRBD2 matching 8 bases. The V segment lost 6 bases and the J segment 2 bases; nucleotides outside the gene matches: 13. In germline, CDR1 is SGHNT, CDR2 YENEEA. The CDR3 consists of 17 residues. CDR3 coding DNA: TGTGCCAGCAGGAGGGGAGGTTACGGGGGGGACACAGATACGCAGTATTTT. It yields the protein CASRRGGYGGDTDTQYF.

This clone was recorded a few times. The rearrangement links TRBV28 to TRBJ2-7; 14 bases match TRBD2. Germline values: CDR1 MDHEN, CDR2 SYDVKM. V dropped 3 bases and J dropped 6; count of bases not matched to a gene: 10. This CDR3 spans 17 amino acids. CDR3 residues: CASSLSSGLAGEGEQYF. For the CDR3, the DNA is TGTGCCAGCAGTTTGTCCTCGGGACTAGCGGGGGAGGGCGAGCAGTACTTC.

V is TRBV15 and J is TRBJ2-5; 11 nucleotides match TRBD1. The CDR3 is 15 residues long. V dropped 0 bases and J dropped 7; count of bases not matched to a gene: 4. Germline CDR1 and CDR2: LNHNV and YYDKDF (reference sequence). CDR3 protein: CATSREGQGVGTQYF. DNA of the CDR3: TGTGCCACCAGCAGAGAGGGACAGGGGGTCGGGACCCAGTACTTC.

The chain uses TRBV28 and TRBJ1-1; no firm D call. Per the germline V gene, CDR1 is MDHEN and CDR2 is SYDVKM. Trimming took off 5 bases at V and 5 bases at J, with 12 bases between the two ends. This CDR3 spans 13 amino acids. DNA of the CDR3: TGTGCCAGCAGTATGGTCGGGAGAACTGAAGCTTTCTTT. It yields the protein CASSMVGRTEAFF.

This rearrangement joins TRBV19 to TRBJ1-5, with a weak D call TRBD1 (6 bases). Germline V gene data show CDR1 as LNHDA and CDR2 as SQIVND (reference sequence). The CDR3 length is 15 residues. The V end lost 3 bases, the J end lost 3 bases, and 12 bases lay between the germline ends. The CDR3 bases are TGTGCCAGTAGTATTTGGGGGGGCCTCAATCAGCCCCAGCATTTT. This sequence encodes CASSIWGGLNQPQHF. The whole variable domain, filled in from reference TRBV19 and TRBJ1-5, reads DGGITQSPKYLFRKEGQNVTLSCEQNLNHDAMYWYRQDPGQGLRLIYYSQIVNDFQKGDIAEGYSVSREKKESFPLTVTSAQKNPTAFYLCASSIWGGLNQPQHFGDGTRLSIL.

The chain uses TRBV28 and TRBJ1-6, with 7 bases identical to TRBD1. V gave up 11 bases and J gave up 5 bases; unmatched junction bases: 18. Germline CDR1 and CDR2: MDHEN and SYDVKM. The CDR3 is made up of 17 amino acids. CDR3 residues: CAVPVAGTARNNSPLHF. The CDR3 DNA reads TGTGCCGTCCCTGTTGCCGGGACAGCGAGAAATAATTCACCCCTCCACTTT.

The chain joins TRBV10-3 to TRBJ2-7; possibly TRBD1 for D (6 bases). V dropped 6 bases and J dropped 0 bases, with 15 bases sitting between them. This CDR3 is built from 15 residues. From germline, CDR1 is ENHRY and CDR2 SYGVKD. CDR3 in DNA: TGTGCCATCAGCAAGACAGGAGTCAGCTCCTACGAGCAGTACTTC. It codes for CAISKTGVSSYEQYF.

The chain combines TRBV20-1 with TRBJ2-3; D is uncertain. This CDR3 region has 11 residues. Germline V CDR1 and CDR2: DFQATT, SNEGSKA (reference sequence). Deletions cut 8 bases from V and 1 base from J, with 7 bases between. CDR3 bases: TGCAGTTTGGCCGGCACAGATACGCAGTATTTT. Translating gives CSLAGTDTQYF.

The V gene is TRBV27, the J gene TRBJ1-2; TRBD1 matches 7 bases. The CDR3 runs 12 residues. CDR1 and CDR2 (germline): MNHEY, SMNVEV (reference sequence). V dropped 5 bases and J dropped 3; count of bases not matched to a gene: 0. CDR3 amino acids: CASSTGDYGYTF. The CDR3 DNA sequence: TGTGCCAGCAGTACAGGGGACTATGGCTACACCTTC.

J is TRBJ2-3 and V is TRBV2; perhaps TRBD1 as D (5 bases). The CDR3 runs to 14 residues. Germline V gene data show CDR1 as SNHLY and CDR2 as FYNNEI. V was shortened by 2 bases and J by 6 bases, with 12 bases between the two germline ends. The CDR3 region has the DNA TGTGCCAGCAGTGAAAAGGGGCCCCCGGATACGCAGTATTTT. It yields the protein CASSEKGPPDTQYF. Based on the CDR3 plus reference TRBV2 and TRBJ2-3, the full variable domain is EPEVTQTPSHQVTQMGQEVILRCVPISNHLYFYWYRQILGQKVEFLVSFYNNEISEKSEIFDDQFSVERPDGSNFTLKIRSTKLEDSAMYFCASSEKGPPDTQYFGPGTRLTVL.

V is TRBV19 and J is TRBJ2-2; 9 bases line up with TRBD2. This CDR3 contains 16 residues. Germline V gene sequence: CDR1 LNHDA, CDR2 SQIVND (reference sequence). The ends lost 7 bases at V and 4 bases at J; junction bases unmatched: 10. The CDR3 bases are TGTGCCAGTACCGCCCGCGGGGGGGCGGGCACCGGGGAGCTGTTTTTT. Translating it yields CASTARGGAGTGELFF.

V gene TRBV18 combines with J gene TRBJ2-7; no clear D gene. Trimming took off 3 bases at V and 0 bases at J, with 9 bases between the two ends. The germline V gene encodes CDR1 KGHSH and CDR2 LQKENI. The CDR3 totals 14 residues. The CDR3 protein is CASSPRGDSYEQYF. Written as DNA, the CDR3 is TGTGCCAGCTCACCCCGAGGTGACTCCTACGAGCAGTACTTC.

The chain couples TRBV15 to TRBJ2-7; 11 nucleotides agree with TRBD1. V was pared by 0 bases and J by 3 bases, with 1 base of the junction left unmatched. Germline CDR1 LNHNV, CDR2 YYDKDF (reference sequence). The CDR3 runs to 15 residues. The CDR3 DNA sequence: TGTGCCACCAGCAGAGATGGGACAGGGGGCTACGAGCAGTACTTC. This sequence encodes CATSRDGTGGYEQYF.

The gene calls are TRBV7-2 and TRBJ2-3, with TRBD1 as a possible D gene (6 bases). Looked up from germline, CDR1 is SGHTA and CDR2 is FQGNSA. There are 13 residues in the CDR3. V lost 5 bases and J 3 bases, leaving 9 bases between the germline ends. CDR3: CASSIGQTDTQYF. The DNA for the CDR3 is TGTGCCAGCAGCATCGGACAGACAGATACGCAGTATTTT.

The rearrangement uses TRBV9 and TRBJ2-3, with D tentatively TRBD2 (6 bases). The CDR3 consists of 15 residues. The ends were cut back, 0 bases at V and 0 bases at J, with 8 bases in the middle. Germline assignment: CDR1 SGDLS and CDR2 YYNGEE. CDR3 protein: CASSVEGTSTDTQYF. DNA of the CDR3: TGTGCCAGCAGCGTAGAGGGGACTAGCACAGATACGCAGTATTTT.